This T cell receptor beta chain came from a study of blood T cell repertoires in COVID-19. About the study: The analysed material was cDNA or gDNA that came from T cells, B-cell-depleted T cells, or PBMCs.

CDR1 LNHDA and CDR2 SQIVND come from the germline V gene (reference sequence). The CDR3 length is 14 residues. With 4 bases clipped from V and 5 bases from J, the junction kept 7 bases outside the gene matches. Those enrolled, adults aged roughly 18 to 100 years, came from around 24 US areas. Profiled with immunoSEQ multiplex PCR; TCRdb holds only in-frame clones, not every one. The data show approximately 230,000 clones, 86% seen once. The specimen sequenced was PBMCs or T cells enriched from blood (not recorded which). The rearrangement links TRBV19 to TRBJ1-1, with 7 bases that match TRBD1. The TCR was taken from a man younger than 35 who had recovered from COVID-19. DNA for the CDR3: TGTGCCAGTAGTAAGAGGGGGCTAGAGACTGAAGCTTTCTTT. Amino acid sequence: CASSKRGLETEAFF.